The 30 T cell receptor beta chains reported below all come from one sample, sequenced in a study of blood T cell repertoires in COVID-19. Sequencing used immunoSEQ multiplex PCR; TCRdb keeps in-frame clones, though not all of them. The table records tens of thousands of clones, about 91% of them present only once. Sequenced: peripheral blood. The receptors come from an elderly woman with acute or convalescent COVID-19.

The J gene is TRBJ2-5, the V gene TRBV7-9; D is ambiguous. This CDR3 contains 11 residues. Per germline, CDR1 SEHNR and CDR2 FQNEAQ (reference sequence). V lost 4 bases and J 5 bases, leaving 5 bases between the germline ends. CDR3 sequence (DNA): TGTGCCAGCAGCTCGGTGGAGACCCAGTACTTC. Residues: CASSSVETQYF.

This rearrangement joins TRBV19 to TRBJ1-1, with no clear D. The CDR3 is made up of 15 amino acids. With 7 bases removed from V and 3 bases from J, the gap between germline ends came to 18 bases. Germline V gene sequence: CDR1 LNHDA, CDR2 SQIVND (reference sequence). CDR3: CASTTFRGRDTEAFF. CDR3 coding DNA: TGTGCCAGTACCACTTTCCGGGGAAGGGACACTGAAGCTTTCTTT.

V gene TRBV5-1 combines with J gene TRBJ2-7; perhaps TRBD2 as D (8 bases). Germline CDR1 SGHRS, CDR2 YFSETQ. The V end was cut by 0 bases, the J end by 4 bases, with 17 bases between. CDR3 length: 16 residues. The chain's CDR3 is CASSLEGAGGTYEQYF. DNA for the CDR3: TGCGCCAGCAGCTTGGAGGGGGCGGGAGGCACTTACGAGCAGTACTTC.

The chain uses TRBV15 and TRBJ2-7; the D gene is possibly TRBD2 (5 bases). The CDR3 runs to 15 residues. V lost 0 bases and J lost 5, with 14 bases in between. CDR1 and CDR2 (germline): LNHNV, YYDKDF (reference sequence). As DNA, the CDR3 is TGTGCCACCAGCAGAGATACGGGGTCCCACAACGAGCAGTACTTC. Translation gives CATSRDTGSHNEQYF.

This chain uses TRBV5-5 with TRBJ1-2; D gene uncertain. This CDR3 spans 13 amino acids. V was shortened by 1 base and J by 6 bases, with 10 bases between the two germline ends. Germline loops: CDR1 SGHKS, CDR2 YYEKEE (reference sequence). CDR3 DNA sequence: TGTGCCAGCAGCTTGTATTCGCGTAATGGCTACACCTTC. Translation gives CASSLYSRNGYTF.

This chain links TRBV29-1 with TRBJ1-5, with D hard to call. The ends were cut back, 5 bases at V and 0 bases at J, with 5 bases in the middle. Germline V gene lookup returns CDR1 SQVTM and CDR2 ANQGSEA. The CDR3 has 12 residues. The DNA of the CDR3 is TGCAGCGTTCGGAGTAGCAATCAGCCCCAGCATTTT. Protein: CSVRSSNQPQHF.

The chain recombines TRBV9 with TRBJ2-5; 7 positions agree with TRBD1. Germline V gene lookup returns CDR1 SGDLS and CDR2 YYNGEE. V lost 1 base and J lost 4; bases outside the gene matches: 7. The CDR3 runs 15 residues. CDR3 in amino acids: CASSVLDRESETQYF. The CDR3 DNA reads TGTGCCAGCAGCGTACTCGACAGGGAGTCAGAGACCCAGTACTTC.

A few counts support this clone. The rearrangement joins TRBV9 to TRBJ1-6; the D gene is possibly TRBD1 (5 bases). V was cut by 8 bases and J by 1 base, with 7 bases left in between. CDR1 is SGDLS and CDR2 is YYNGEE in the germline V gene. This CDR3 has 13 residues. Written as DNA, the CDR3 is TGTGCCAGTAGGGGATCCTATAATTCACCCCTCCACTTT. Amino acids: CASRGSYNSPLHF.

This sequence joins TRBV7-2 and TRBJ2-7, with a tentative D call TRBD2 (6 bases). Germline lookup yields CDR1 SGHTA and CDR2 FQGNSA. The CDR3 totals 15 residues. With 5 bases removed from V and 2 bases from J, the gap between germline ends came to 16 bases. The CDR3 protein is CASSGKAAGPYEQYF. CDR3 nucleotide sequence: TGTGCCAGCAGCGGAAAGGCGGCGGGACCCTACGAGCAGTACTTC.

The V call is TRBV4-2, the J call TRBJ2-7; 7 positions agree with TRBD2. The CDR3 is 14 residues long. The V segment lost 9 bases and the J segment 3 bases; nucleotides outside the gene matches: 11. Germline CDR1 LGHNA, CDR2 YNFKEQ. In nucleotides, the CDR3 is TGTGCCAGTAAGGAGGAGCGGGGCATCTACGAGCAGTACTTC. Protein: CASKEERGIYEQYF.

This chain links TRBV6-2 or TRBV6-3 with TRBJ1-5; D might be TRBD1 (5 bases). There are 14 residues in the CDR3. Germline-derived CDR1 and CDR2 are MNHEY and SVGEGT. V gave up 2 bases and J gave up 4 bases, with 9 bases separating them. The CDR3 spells CASSYGGGNQPQHF. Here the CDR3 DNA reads TGTGCCAGCAGTTACGGCGGGGGGAATCAGCCCCAGCATTTT.

For the CDR3, the DNA is TGTGCCTGGAGTGTACAGACGACTAGCGGGAGGAATGAGCAGTTCTTC. Amino acids: CAWSVQTTSGRNEQFF. The chain carries TRBV30 and TRBJ2-1; 13 nucleotides align to TRBD2. The J segment lost 7 bases and the V segment lost 0 bases, leaving 6 bases of the junction unmatched. Per germline, CDR1 GTSNPN and CDR2 SVGIG (reference sequence). The CDR3 runs to 16 residues.

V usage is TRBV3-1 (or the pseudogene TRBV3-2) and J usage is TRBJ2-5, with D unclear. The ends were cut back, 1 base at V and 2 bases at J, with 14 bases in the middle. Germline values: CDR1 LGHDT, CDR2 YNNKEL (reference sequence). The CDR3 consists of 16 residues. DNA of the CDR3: TGTGCCAGCAGCCAAGGTTCGTCTAGGATACAAGAGACCCAGTACTTC. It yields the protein CASSQGSSRIQETQYF.

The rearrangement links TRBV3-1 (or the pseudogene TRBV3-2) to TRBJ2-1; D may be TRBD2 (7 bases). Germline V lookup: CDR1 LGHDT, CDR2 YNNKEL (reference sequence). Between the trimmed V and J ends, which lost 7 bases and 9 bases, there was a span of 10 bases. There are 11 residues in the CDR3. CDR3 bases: TGTGCCAGCACGGGGGGCAGTGAGCAGTTCTTC. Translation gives CASTGGSEQFF.

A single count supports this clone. CDR3 DNA sequence: TGCAGTGCTAGTCCGGCTAGCGGGCCTCAAGAGACCCAGTACTTC. Translation: CSASPASGPQETQYF. The rearrangement links TRBV20-1 to TRBJ2-5, with 8 bases matching TRBD2. The CDR3 sequence is 15 residues long. Germline V gene data show CDR1 as DFQATT and CDR2 as SNEGSKA (reference sequence). The ends lost 3 bases at V and 2 bases at J; junction bases unmatched: 8.

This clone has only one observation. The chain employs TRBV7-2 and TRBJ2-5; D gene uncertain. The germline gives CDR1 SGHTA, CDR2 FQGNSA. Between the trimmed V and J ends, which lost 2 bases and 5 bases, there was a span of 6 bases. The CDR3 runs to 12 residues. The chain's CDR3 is CASSLSEETQYF. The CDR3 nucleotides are TGTGCCAGCAGCTTATCGGAGGAGACCCAGTACTTC.

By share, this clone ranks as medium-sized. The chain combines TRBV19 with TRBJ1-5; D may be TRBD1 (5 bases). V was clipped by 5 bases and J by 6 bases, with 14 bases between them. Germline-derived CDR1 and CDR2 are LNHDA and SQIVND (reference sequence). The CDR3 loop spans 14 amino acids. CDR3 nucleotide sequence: TGTGCCAGTAGTGAGGGAGGGGAGGGTCAGCCCCAGCATTTT. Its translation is CASSEGGEGQPQHF.

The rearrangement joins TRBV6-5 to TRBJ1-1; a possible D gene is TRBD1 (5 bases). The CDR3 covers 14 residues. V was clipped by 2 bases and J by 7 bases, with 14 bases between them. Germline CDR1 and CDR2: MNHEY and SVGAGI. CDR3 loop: CASSYRQGAGEAFF. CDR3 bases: TGTGCCAGCAGTTACCGTCAGGGTGCCGGTGAAGCTTTCTTT.

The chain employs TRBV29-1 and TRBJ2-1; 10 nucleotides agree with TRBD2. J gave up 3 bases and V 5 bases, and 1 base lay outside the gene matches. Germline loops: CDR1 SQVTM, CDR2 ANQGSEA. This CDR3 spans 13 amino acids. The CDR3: CSVTSGVYNEQFF. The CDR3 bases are TGCAGCGTTACTAGCGGGGTCTACAATGAGCAGTTCTTC.

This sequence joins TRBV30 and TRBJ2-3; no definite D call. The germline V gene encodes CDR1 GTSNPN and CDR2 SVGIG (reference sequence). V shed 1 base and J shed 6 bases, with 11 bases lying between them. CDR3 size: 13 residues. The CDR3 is CAWSAGAADTQYF. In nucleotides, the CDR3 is TGTGCCTGGAGTGCTGGTGCGGCGGATACGCAGTATTTT.

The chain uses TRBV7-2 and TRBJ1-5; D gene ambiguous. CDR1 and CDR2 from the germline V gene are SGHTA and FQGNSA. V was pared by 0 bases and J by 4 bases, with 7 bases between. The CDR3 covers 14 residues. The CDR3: CASSLAFQNQPQHF. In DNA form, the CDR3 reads TGTGCCAGCAGCTTAGCCTTCCAGAATCAGCCCCAGCATTTT.

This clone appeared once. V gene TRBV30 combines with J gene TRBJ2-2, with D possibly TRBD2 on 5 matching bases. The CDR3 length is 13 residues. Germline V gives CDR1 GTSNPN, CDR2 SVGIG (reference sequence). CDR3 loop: CAFGVTDTGELFF. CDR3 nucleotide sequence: TGTGCTTTCGGGGTTACGGACACCGGGGAGCTGTTTTTT.

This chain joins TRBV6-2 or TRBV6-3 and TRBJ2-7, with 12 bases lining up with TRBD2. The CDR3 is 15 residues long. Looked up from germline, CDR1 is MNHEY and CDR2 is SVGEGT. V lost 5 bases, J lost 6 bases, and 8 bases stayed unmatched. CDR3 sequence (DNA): TGTGCCAGCAGTGAGACTAGCGGGGGAAGGCGCGAGCAGTACTTC. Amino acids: CASSETSGGRREQYF.

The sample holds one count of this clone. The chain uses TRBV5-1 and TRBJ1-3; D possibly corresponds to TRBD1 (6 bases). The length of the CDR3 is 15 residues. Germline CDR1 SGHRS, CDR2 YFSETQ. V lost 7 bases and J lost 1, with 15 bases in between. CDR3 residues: CASFGGGASGNTIYF. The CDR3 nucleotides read TGCGCCAGCTTCGGGGGGGGCGCGTCTGGAAACACCATATATTTT.

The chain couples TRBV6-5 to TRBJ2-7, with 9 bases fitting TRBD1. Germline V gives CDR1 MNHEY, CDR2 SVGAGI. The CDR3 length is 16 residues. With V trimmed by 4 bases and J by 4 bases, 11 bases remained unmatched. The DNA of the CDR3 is TGTGCCAGCAGTTCCCCCAGGACAGGGGTTGGTTACGAGCAGTACTTC. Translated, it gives CASSSPRTGVGYEQYF.

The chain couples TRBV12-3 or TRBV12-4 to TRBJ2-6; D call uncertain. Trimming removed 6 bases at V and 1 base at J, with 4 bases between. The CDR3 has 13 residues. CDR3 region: CASSRSGANVLTF. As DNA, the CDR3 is TGTGCCAGCAGCCGGTCTGGGGCCAACGTCCTGACTTTC.

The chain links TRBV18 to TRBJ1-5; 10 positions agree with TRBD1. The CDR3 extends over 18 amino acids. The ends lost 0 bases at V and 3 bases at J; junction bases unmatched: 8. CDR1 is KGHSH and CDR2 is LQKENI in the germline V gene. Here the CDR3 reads CASSPPGTGVGANQPQHF. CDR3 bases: TGTGCCAGCTCACCACCTGGGACAGGGGTTGGGGCCAATCAGCCCCAGCATTTT.

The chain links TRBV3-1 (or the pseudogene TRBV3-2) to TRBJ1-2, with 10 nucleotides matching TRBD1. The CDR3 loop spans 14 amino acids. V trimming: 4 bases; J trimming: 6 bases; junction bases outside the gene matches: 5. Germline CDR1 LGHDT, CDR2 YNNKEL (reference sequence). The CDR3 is CASSPRDRGHGYTF. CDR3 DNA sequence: TGTGCCAGCAGCCCCCGGGACAGGGGACATGGCTACACCTTC.

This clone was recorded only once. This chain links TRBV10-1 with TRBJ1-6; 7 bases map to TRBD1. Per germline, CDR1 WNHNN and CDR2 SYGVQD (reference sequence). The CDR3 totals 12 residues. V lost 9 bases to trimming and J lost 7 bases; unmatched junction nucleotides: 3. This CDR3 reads CARQGWNSPLHF. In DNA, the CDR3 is TGCGCCAGACAGGGGTGGAATTCACCCCTCCACTTT.

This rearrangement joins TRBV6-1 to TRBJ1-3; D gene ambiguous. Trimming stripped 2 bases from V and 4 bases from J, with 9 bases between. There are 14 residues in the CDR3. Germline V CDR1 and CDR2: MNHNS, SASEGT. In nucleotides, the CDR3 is TGTGCCAGCAGTGAATCCAGATTGGGAAACACCATATATTTT. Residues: CASSESRLGNTIYF.